The rows below give T cell receptor beta chains drawn from one sample of a study of blood T cell repertoires in COVID-19. Sequencing was performed with immunoSEQ multiplex PCR; in TCRdb, only in-frame clones are kept and a portion is missing. The data show 110,000 to 150,000 clones, approximately 86% seen once. The sample taken for sequencing was peripheral blood. All receptors come from a human donor in a cohort sampled during active COVID-19. Each CDR3 is given with its conserved first and last residue. The D gene is left open where the match is weak. Some rows mark clone size as missing; the rest say once, few, many or name a class of expanded clone.

TRBV5-1	TRBJ1-2	NA	NA	CASSPDSLYNYGYTF	TGCGCCAGCAGCCCGGACAGCCTATATAACTATGGCTACACCTTC
TRBV6-5	TRBJ1-2	NA	TRBD1	CASRRVPGGYGYTF	TGTGCCAGCAGGCGGGTTCCAGGGGGCTATGGCTACACCTTC
TRBV5-1	TRBJ1-2	few	NA	CASSLERNSNYGYTF	TGCGCCAGCAGCTTGGAGAGGAATTCTAACTATGGCTACACCTTC
TRBV2	TRBJ2-4	NA	NA	CASSEANGGRYIQYF	TGTGCCAGCAGTGAAGCAAACGGGGGGCGTTACATTCAGTACTTC
TRBV5-1	TRBJ1-2	NA	NA	CASSLGQGGGYTF	TGCGCCAGCAGCTTGGGCCAGGGAGGTGGCTACACCTTC
TRBV28	TRBJ1-5	NA	NA	CASSSGIGNQPQHF	TGTGCCAGCAGTTCCGGGATTGGCAATCAGCCCCAGCATTTT
TRBV27	TRBJ1-1	NA	NA	CASSFRVSLNTEAFF	TGTGCCAGCAGTTTTCGCGTTTCCTTGAACACTGAAGCTTTCTTT
TRBV27	TRBJ2-7	once	NA	CASSFGLTYEQYF	TGTGCCAGCAGTTTCGGTTTAACCTACGAGCAGTACTTC
TRBV7-3	TRBJ2-3	NA	NA	CASSLTALGQTRNTQYF	TGTGCCAGCAGCTTAACGGCGCTGGGCCAAACAAGGAATACGCAGTATTTT
TRBV19	TRBJ2-1	NA	NA	CASRGNSVYNEQFF	TGTGCCAGTAGAGGCAATAGCGTCTACAATGAGCAGTTCTTC
TRBV28	TRBJ2-7	many	TRBD1	CASMDRGRSYLGYEQYF	TGTGCCAGCATGGACAGGGGGCGATCTTATTTGGGCTACGAGCAGTACTTC
TRBV7-2	TRBJ2-7	NA	TRBD1	CASSLRGTGRYEQYF	TGTGCCAGCAGCTTAAGGGGGACAGGGCGCTACGAGCAGTACTTC
TRBV19	TRBJ2-7	NA	TRBD2	CASSRLAGVYEQYF	TGTGCCAGTAGCAGACTAGCGGGAGTATACGAGCAGTACTTC
TRBV3-1/TRBV3-2	TRBJ2-3	NA	TRBD2	CASSPRGSGSWTDTQYF	TGTGCCAGCAGCCCCCGAGGTAGCGGGAGTTGGACAGATACGCAGTATTTT
TRBV19	TRBJ1-2	once	NA	CASSPQGFYGYTF	TGTGCCAGTAGTCCGCAGGGATTCTATGGCTACACCTTC
TRBV2	TRBJ2-2	NA	TRBD1	CASSDPRTGAVELFF	TGTGCCAGCAGCGATCCCAGGACAGGGGCCGTGGAGCTGTTTTTT
TRBV3-1/TRBV3-2	TRBJ2-6	NA	NA	CASSQLRGSGANVLTF	TGTGCCAGCAGCCAACTCAGGGGCTCTGGGGCCAACGTCCTGACTTTC